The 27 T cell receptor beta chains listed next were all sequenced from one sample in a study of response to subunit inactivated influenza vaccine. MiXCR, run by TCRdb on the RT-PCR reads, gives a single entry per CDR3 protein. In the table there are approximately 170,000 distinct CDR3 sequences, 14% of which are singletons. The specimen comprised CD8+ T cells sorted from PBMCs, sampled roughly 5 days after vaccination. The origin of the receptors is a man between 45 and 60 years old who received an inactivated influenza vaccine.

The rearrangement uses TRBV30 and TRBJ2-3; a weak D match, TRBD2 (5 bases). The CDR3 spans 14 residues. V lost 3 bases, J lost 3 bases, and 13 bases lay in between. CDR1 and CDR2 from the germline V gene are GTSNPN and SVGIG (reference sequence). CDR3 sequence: CAWSDLGVTDTQYF. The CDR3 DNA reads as TGTGCCTGGAGCGACCTCGGGGTTACAGATACGCAGTATTTT.

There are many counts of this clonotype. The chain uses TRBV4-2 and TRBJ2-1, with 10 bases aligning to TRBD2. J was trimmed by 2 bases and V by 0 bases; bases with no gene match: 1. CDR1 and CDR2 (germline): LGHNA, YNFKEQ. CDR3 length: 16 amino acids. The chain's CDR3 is CASSQEAGGPYNEQFF. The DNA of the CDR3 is TGTGCCAGCAGCCAAGAAGCGGGGGGGCCCTACAATGAGCAGTTCTTC.

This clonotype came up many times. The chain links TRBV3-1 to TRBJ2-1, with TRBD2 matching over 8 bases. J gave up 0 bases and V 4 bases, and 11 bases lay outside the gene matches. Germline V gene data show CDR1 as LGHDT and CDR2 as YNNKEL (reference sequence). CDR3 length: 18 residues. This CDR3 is CASSRRSSAGASYNEQFF. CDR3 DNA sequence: TGTGCCAGCAGCCGGCGAAGCTCAGCGGGGGCCTCCTACAATGAGCAGTTCTTC.

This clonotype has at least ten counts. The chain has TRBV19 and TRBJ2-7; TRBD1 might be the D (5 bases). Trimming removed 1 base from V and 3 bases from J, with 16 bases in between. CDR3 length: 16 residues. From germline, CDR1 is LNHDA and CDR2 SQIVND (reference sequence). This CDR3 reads CASSIGYTGFGYEQYF. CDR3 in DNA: TGTGCCAGTAGTATAGGATACACAGGATTCGGCTACGAGCAGTACTTC.

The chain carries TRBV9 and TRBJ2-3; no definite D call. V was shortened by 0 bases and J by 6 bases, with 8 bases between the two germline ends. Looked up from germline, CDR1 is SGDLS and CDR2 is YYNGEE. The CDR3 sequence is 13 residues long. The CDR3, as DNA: TGTGCCAGCAGCGTAGGGGGTTGGGATACGCAGTATTTT. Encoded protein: CASSVGGWDTQYF.

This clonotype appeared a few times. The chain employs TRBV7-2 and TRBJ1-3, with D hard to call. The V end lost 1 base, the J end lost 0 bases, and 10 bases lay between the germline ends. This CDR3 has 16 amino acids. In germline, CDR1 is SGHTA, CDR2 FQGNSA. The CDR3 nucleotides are TGTGCCAGCAGCTTAGGGCGGGGATCCTCTGGAAACACCATATATTTT. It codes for CASSLGRGSSGNTIYF.

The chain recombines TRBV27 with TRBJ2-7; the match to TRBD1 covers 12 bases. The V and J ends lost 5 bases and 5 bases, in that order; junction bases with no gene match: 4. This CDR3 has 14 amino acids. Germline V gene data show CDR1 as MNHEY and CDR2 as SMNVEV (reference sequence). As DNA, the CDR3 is TGTGCCAGCAGTACCGGGACAGGGGGCGACGAGCAGTACTTC. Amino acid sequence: CASSTGTGGDEQYF.

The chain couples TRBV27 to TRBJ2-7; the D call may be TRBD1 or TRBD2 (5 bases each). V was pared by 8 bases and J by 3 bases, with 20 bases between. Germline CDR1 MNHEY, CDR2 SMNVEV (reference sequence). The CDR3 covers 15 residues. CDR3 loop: CASAPGPQGGYEQYF. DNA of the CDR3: TGTGCCAGCGCACCGGGACCCCAGGGTGGCTACGAGCAGTACTTC.

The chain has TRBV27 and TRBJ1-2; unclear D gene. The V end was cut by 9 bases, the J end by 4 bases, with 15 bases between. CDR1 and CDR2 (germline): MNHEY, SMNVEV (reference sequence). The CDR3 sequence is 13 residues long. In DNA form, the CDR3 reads TGTGCCAGTCGGCCCCAAATGGGCTATGGCTACACCTTC. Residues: CASRPQMGYGYTF.

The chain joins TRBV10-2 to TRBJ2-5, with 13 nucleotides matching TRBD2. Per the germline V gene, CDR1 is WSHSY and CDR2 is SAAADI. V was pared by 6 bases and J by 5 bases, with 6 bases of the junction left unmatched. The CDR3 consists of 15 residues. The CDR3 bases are TGCGCCAGCAGGGTGACTAGCGGGAGGTTCGAGACCCAGTACTTC. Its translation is CASRVTSGRFETQYF.

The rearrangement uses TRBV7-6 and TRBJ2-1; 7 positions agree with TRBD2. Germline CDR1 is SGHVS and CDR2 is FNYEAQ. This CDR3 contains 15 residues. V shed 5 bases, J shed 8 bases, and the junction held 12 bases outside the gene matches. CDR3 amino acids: CASSLLVGGRDEQFF. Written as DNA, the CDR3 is TGTGCCAGCAGCCTGCTGGTTGGCGGGAGAGATGAGCAGTTCTTC.

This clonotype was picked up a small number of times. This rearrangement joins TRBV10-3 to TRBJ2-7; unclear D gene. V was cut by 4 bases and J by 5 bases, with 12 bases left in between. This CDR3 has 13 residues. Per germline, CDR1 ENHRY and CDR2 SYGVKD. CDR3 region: CAISGRLVDEQYF. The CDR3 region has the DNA TGTGCCATCAGTGGTCGGCTAGTTGACGAGCAGTACTTC.

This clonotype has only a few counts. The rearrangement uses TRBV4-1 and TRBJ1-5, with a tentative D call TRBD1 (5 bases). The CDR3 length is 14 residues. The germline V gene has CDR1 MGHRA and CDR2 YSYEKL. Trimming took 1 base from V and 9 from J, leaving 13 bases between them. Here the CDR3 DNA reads TGCGCCAGCAGCCAAGGGGGCAGCGCCTGGCCCCAGCATTTT. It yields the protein CASSQGGSAWPQHF.

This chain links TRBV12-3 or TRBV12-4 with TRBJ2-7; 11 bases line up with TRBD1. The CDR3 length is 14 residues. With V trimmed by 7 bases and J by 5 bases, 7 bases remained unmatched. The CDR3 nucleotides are TGTGCCAGCACCCCGGACAGGGGGCGAAACGAGCAGTACTTC. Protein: CASTPDRGRNEQYF.

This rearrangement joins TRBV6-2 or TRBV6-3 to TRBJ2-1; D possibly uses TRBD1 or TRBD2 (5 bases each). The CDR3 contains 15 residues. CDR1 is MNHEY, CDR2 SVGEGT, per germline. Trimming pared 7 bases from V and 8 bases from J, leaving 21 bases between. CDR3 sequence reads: CASTPGPSTMYEQFF. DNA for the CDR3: TGTGCCAGCACCCCGGGGCCCTCCACAATGTATGAGCAGTTCTTC.

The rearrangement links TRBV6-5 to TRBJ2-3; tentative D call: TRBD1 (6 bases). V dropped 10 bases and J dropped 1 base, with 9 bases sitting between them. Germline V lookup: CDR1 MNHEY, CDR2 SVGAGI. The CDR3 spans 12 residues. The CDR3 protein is CATGQCTDTQYF. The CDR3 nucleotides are TGTGCCACCGGACAGTGCACAGATACGCAGTATTTT.

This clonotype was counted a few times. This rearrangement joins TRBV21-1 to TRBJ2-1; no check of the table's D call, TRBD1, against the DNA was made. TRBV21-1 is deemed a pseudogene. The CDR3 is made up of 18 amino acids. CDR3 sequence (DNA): TGTGCCAGCAGCAAGACAACCCCGACAGGGGGAAACAAAAATGAGCAGTTCTTC. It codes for CASSKTTPTGGNKNEQFF.

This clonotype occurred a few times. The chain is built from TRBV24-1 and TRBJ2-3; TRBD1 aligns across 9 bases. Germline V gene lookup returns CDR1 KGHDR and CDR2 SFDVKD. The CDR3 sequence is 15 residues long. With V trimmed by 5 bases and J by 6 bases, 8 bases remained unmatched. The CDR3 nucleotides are TGTGCCACCAGTGGATTCCGGGACAGGGAGGATACGCAGTATTTT. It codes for CATSGFRDREDTQYF.

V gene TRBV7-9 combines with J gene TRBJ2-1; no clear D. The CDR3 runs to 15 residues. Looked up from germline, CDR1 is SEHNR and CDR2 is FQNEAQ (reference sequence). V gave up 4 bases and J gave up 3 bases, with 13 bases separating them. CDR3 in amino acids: CASSSEPGFYNEQFF. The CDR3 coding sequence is TGTGCCAGCAGCTCAGAACCGGGCTTCTACAATGAGCAGTTCTTC.

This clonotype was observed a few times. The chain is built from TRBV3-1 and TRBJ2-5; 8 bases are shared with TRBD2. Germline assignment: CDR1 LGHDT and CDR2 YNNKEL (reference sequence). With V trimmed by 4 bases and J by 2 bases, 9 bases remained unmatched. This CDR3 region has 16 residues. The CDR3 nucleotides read TGTGCCAGCAGCCCCACCCGGGAGGGCCGACAAGAGACCCAGTACTTC. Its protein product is CASSPTREGRQETQYF.

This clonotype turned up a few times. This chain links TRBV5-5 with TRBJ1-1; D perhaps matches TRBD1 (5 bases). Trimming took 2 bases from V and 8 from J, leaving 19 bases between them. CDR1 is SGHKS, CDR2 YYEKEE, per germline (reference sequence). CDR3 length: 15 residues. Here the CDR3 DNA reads TGTGCCAGCAGCTTCCCCCCCTGGGGCTCGTCCGAAGCTTTCTTT. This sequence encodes CASSFPPWGSSEAFF. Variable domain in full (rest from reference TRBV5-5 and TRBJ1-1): DAGVTQSPTHLIKTRGQQVTLRCSPISGHKSVSWYQQVLGQGPQFIFQYYEKEERGRGNFPDRFSARQFPNYSSELNVNALLLGDSALYLCASSFPPWGSSEAFFGQGTRLTVV.

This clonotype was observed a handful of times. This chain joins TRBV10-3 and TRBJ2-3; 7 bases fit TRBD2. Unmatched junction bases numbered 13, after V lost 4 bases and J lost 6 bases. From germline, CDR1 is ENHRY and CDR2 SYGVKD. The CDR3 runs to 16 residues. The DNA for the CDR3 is TGTGCCATCAGTGTCTTCCGAGCGGGGATGGGCGATACGCAGTATTTT. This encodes CAISVFRAGMGDTQYF.

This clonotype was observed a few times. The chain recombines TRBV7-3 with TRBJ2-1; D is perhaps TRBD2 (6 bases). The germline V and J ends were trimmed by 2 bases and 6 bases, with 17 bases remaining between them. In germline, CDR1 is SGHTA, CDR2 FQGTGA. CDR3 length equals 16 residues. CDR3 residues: CASSLGRAGQRNEQFF. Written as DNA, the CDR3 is TGTGCCAGCAGCTTAGGTCGCGCGGGGCAACGCAATGAGCAGTTCTTC.

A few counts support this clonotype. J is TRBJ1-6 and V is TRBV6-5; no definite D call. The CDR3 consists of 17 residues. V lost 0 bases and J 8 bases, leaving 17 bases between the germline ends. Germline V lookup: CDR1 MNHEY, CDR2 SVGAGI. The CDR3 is CASSYSIGRFLDSPLHF. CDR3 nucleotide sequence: TGTGCCAGCAGTTACTCGATTGGCAGGTTCTTGGATTCACCCCTCCACTTT.

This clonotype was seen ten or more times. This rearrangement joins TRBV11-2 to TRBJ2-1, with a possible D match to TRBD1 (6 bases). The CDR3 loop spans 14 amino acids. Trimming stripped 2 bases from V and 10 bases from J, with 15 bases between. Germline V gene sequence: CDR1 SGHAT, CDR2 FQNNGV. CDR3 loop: CASSLWAGANEQFF. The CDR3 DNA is TGTGCCAGCAGCTTATGGGCAGGGGCAAACGAGCAGTTCTTC.

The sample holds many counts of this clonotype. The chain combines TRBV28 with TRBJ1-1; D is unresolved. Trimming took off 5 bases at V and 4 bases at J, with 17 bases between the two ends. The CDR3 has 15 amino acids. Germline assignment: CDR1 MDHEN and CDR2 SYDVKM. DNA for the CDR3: TGTGCCAGCAGTCTCGGCGATGCGGGGAGCACTGAAGCTTTCTTT. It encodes CASSLGDAGSTEAFF.

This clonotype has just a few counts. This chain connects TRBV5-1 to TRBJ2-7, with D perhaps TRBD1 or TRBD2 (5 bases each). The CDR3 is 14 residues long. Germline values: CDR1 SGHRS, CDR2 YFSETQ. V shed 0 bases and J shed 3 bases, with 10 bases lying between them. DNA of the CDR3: TGCGCCAGCAGCTTGGGGGGGAATAACTACGAGCAGTACTTC. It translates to CASSLGGNNYEQYF.